This T cell receptor beta chain was captured by sequencing in a study of control samples from healthy donors and cancer patients. The repertoire was sequenced with immunoSEQ multiplex PCR; TCRdb's copy has only in-frame clones and lacks some. The table has 170,000 or so clones, around 94% seen once. Germline loops: CDR1 MNHEY, CDR2 SVGAGI. This CDR3 spans 15 amino acids. The germline V and J ends were trimmed by 6 bases and 0 bases, with 9 bases remaining between them. This TCR came from a woman aged 18-30 years in good health. The sample consisted of blood. This sequence joins TRBV6-5 and TRBJ1-6; no definite D call. This CDR3 reads CASRIGSSYNSPLHF. The CDR3 coding sequence is TGTGCCAGCAGAATAGGGAGCTCCTATAATTCACCCCTCCACTTT.